These 8 T cell receptor beta chains were sequenced from one sample in a study of T-cell reconstitution after alpha-beta-depleted transplantation in children. The authors prepared the TCRbeta library with unique molecular identifiers. One entry per CDR3 protein, called by TCRdb with MiXCR from the PCR reads. The sample shows 490,000 or so distinct CDR3 sequences, approximately 13% of them seen only once. Here the sequenced sample was PBMCs from the stem cell graft donor, taken from the stem cell graft. The receptors here all came from a human donor who donated a stem cell graft to a child with combined immunodeficiency.

This clonotype was seen repeatedly, ten times or more. The chain is built from TRBV2 and TRBJ2-1; 9 bases agree with TRBD1. The germline V gene has CDR1 SNHLY and CDR2 FYNNEI. Germline trimming cut 6 bases from V and 9 bases from J; bases unmatched to any gene: 9. The CDR3 is 14 residues long. CDR3 nucleotides: TGTGCCAGCAGCGTTCTAGGGACAGGGAGTGAGCAGTTCTTC. Protein sequence: CASSVLGTGSEQFF.

This clonotype showed up many times. V gene TRBV10-3 combines with J gene TRBJ2-6; a possible D gene is TRBD2 (6 bases). CDR1 and CDR2 from the germline V gene are ENHRY and SYGVKD. Trimming took off 3 bases at V and 2 bases at J, with 11 bases between the two ends. This CDR3 is built from 16 residues. The CDR3 DNA is TGTGCCATCAGTGACCCCTGGGGGGCTGGGGCCAACGTCCTGACTTTC. It specifies CAISDPWGAGANVLTF.

This clonotype was observed a few times. The CDR3 sequence: CASSLAPSPQETQYF. DNA of the CDR3: TGTGCCAGCAGTTTAGCGCCCAGCCCGCAAGAGACCCAGTACTTC. The chain recombines TRBV12-3 or TRBV12-4 with TRBJ2-5, with no clear D. V lost 0 bases, J lost 2 bases, and 10 bases lay in between. The CDR3 has 15 residues.

This chain joins TRBV5-4 and TRBJ1-1; tentative D call: TRBD1 (5 bases). Trimming shortened V by 10 bases and J by 7 bases, and 20 bases separated the two germline ends. This CDR3 comprises 13 residues. Germline V gives CDR1 SGHNT, CDR2 YYREEE (reference sequence). The CDR3 loop is CAAAFRGNLEAFF. As DNA, the CDR3 is TGTGCCGCCGCTTTTCGGGGGAATCTTGAAGCTTTCTTT.

J is TRBJ2-4 and V is TRBV19; 7 bases agree with TRBD1. V shed 6 bases and J 1 base; nucleotides not matched to a gene: 6. Germline assignment: CDR1 LNHDA and CDR2 SQIVND (reference sequence). The CDR3 sequence is 15 residues long. For the CDR3, the DNA is TGTGCCAGTAGGCATCCGGGACAGGCCAAAAACATTCAGTACTTC. Translating gives CASRHPGQAKNIQYF.

Regarding this clonotype: This may be a read error: a much more frequent sequence differs by one nucleotide. The chain has TRBV7-2 and TRBJ2-4, with TRBD2 matching over 15 bases. The V segment lost 8 bases and the J segment 3 bases; nucleotides outside the gene matches: 14. Germline assignment: CDR1 SGHTA and CDR2 FQGNSA. The CDR3 length is 19 residues. DNA for the CDR3: TGTGCCAGCTGTTTAGGGCAGGGGACTAGCGGGAGGTTCAAAAACATTCAGTACTTC. Translation gives CASCLGQGTSGRFKNIQYF.

For the CDR3, the DNA is TGTGCCAGCAGCTGGAGATACAATGAGCAGTTCTTC. The encoded protein is CASSWRYNEQFF. The J gene is TRBJ2-1, the V gene TRBV11-3, with D hard to call. The germline V and J ends were trimmed by 4 bases and 4 bases, with 5 bases remaining between them. The CDR3 extends over 12 amino acids. CDR1 and CDR2 (germline): SGHNT, YENEEA. The entire variable domain, with the rest obtained from reference TRBV11-3 and TRBJ2-1, is as follows: EAGVVQSPRYKIIEKKQPVAFWCNPISGHNTLYWYLQNLGQGPELLIRYENEEAVDDSQLPKDRFSAERLKGVDSTLKIQPAELGDSAVYLCASSWRYNEQFFGPGTRLTVL.

The chain recombines TRBV12-3 or TRBV12-4 with TRBJ1-2, with no clear D. This CDR3 has 12 amino acids. V lost 6 bases, J lost 4 bases, and 9 bases lay in between. The DNA of the CDR3 is TGTGCCAGCAGCATCACTTTCTATGGCTACACCTTC. It codes for CASSITFYGYTF.